This TCR beta chain was found in a study of T-cell memory formation after mild COVID-19. There are 13 residues in the CDR3. V was pared by 7 bases and J by 2 bases, with 11 bases between. Looked up from germline, CDR1 is SGDLS and CDR2 is YYNGEE. Whole-study results and caveats: Clones that shrank (day 15 to 85) were balanced CD4/CD8, whereas later expanders leaned CD4+.

TCRdb redid the calling of the 5' RACE reads with MiXCR, one entry per CDR3 protein. This sample carries under 550,000 distinct CDR3 sequences, roughly 20% of them seen once, and the ten largest clones take more than 9%. To note about this clonotype: Its antigen is as yet unknown.

The sample was PBMCs or a T cell subset sorted from them (not recorded which). The chain combines TRBV9 with TRBJ2-3, with D perhaps assigned TRBD1 or TRBD2 (5 bases each). This TCR was sampled from an adult woman who had mild COVID-19 (a few samples of this study predate the infection). Cell type and time point are not known. The CDR3 loop reads CASGEGTTDTQYF. In DNA form, the CDR3 reads TGTGCCAGCGGCGAGGGGACCACAGATACGCAGTATTTT.